The clone carrying this TCR beta chain appeared a single time. The data are from a study of blood T cell repertoires in COVID-19. Germline values: CDR1 LGHDT, CDR2 YNNKEL (reference sequence). Trimming took 1 base from V and 4 from J; bases not matched to a gene: 10. The CDR3 extends over 18 amino acids. Repertoires were generated with immunoSEQ multiplex PCR, while TCRdb's copy carries only in-frame clones and drops some. The sample has about 120,000 clones, around 90% seen once. The rearrangement joins TRBV3-1 (or the pseudogene TRBV3-2) to TRBJ2-2; TRBD2 matches at 9 bases. Sequencing was performed on peripheral blood. The TCR comes from a woman aged 60 to 75 with COVID-19, enrolled during active disease. The CDR3 sequence: CASSQGRKRGGGTGELFF. CDR3 sequence (DNA): TGTGCCAGCAGCCAAGGTCGAAAACGCGGGGGGGGCACCGGGGAGCTGTTTTTT.